This T cell receptor beta chain was identified during a study of regulatory T cells in long-lasting Graves disease. Described time point: newly diagnosed GD, antithyroid drugs for less than 3 months. PBMC-extracted RNA yielded the TCR library. The CDR3 is 14 amino acids. V shed 0 bases and J shed 5 bases, with 9 bases lying between them. Per germline, CDR1 SGHTA and CDR2 FQGNSA. This clonotype was picked up many times. Building the TCR beta libraries relied on iRepertoire HTBI primers, and CDR3 regions underwent Arm-PCR. MiXCR was run by TCRdb on the multiplex PCR reads, yielding one entry per CDR3 protein. The top ten clones hold 22% of a sample with 350,000 to 400,000 distinct CDR3 sequences, 15% of them seen once.

This TCR derives from a female donor with Graves disease. The specimen comprised peripheral blood mononuclear cells (PBMCs), sampled at new diagnosis, from a patient treated with antithyroid drugs. The rearrangement joins TRBV7-2 to TRBJ2-3, with D tentatively TRBD1 (6 bases). The CDR3 reads CASSLAARGDTQYF. The DNA of the CDR3 is TGTGCCAGCAGCTTAGCCGCCAGGGGAGATACGCAGTATTTT.